This entry lists 28 T cell receptor beta chains sequenced from one sample in a study of T cell repertoires in ileal Crohn's disease. TCRdb keeps only in-frame clones here, not all; method: immunoSEQ multiplex PCR. The data contain some 17,000 clones, approximately 70% of them singletons. The sample comprised ileal tissue. These receptor sequences come from an adult with Crohn's disease.

V is TRBV19 and J is TRBJ2-7; D is possibly TRBD1 (7 bases). The germline V gene has CDR1 LNHDA and CDR2 SQIVND (reference sequence). The CDR3 consists of 16 residues. Trimming cost V 4 bases and J 0 bases, with 16 bases left between them. The chain's CDR3 is CASSTQGGRDSYEQYF. The CDR3 coding sequence is TGTGCCAGTAGTACCCAGGGGGGCAGGGACTCCTACGAGCAGTACTTC.

The rearrangement uses TRBV19 and TRBJ1-1, with unresolved D. This CDR3 comprises 15 residues. The germline CDR1 and CDR2 sequences are LNHDA and SQIVND (reference sequence). V lost 6 bases and J lost 1, with 15 bases in between. The CDR3 nucleotides are TGTGCCAGTAGAGGCTACAGAATAGGGAACACTGAAGCTTTCTTT. Translated, it gives CASRGYRIGNTEAFF. Combining the CDR3 with reference TRBV19 and TRBJ1-1 gives the whole variable domain DGGITQSPKYLFRKEGQNVTLSCEQNLNHDAMYWYRQDPGQGLRLIYYSQIVNDFQKGDIAEGYSVSREKKESFPLTVTSAQKNPTAFYLCASRGYRIGNTEAFFGQGTRLTVV.

This chain links TRBV28 with TRBJ1-6; 7 nucleotides match TRBD1. V lost 7 bases, J lost 5 bases, and 8 bases stayed unmatched. The CDR3 loop spans 15 amino acids. The V gene's germline CDR1 is MDHEN and CDR2 SYDVKM. CDR3 sequence: CASTIATGNNSPLHF. The CDR3, as DNA: TGTGCCAGCACGATCGCGACAGGGAATAATTCACCCCTCCACTTT.

The chain joins TRBV5-1 to TRBJ2-3; the D is unclear. V was shortened by 0 bases and J by 7 bases, with 18 bases between the two germline ends. CDR1 and CDR2 (germline): SGHRS, YFSETQ. CDR3 length equals 16 residues. This CDR3 reads CASSLGPSGFSNTQYF. CDR3 nucleotide sequence: TGCGCCAGCAGCTTGGGGCCTTCGGGTTTTTCAAATACGCAGTATTTT.

This chain connects TRBV11-3 to TRBJ1-1; 8 nucleotides line up with TRBD1. V trimming: 4 bases; J trimming: 5 bases; junction bases outside the gene matches: 9. Looked up from germline, CDR1 is SGHNT and CDR2 is YENEEA. The CDR3 has 15 residues. The CDR3 sequence: CASSSGQGWRTEAFF. The CDR3 DNA reads as TGTGCCAGCAGCTCAGGACAGGGTTGGAGAACTGAAGCTTTCTTT.

The V gene is TRBV5-1, the J gene TRBJ1-2; D remains unclear. V lost 1 base to trimming and J lost 1 base, with 8 bases between them. Per germline, CDR1 SGHRS and CDR2 YFSETQ. The CDR3 covers 14 residues. The CDR3 spells CASSLLASNYGYTF. The CDR3 coding sequence is TGCGCCAGCAGCTTGTTGGCCAGTAACTATGGCTACACCTTC.

Turning to this clone: The same CDR3 is also encoded by other DNA sequences in this sample. The V gene is TRBV5-1, the J gene TRBJ2-5; a possible D gene is TRBD1 (5 bases). V dropped 0 bases and J dropped 1 base, with 7 bases sitting between them. CDR1 SGHRS and CDR2 YFSETQ come from the germline V gene. The CDR3 contains 14 residues. CDR3: CASSLGDSQETQYF. The CDR3 DNA is TGCGCCAGCAGCTTGGGCGACAGCCAAGAGACCCAGTACTTC.

This clone showed up just once. Other DNA sequences within the sample encode an identical CDR3. The chain couples TRBV27 to TRBJ1-2; no definite D call. CDR1 is MNHEY, CDR2 SMNVEV, per germline (reference sequence). The CDR3 extends over 13 amino acids. Trimming took 3 bases from V and 3 from J, leaving 8 bases between them. CDR3 sequence: CASSLGRDYGYTF. The CDR3 DNA follows: TGTGCCAGCAGTTTGGGTCGGGACTATGGCTACACCTTC.

The chain links TRBV19 to TRBJ1-2, with D perhaps matching TRBD1 (5 bases). With 6 bases removed from V and 1 base from J, the gap between germline ends came to 9 bases. The CDR3 is made up of 13 amino acids. The germline CDR1 and CDR2 sequences are LNHDA and SQIVND (reference sequence). CDR3 in amino acids: CASRQGLNYGYTF. CDR3 DNA: TGTGCCAGTAGGCAGGGACTTAACTATGGCTACACCTTC.

The chain employs TRBV2 and TRBJ2-5, with TRBD1 identical over 7 bases. CDR3 size: 14 residues. J lost 1 base, V lost 6 bases, and 5 bases had no gene match. Germline V gene sequence: CDR1 SNHLY, CDR2 FYNNEI. Here the CDR3 reads CASRGDRFQETQYF. Here the CDR3 DNA reads TGTGCCAGCAGGGGGGACAGATTCCAAGAGACCCAGTACTTC.

The gene calls are TRBV7-3 and TRBJ2-5; tentatively, D is TRBD1 (6 bases). CDR3 size: 13 residues. The germline V and J ends were trimmed by 3 bases and 4 bases, with 9 bases remaining between them. Per germline, CDR1 SGHTA and CDR2 FQGTGA. The CDR3 here is CASSFGRGETQYF. The DNA for the CDR3 is TGTGCCAGCAGCTTCGGCAGGGGAGAGACCCAGTACTTC.

The DNA for the CDR3 is TGTGCCAGCACTTCCGGGACAGGGCGCTCACCCCTCCACTTT. Its protein product is CASTSGTGRSPLHF. The J gene is TRBJ1-6, the V gene TRBV27; 9 nucleotides agree with TRBD1. Trimming took 7 bases from V and 10 from J; bases not matched to a gene: 8. The length of the CDR3 is 14 residues. The germline V gene encodes CDR1 MNHEY and CDR2 SMNVEV (reference sequence).

The table lists this clone with a count of one. This chain uses TRBV11-2 with TRBJ2-1, with TRBD2 matching 14 bases. The J segment lost 6 bases and the V segment lost 0 bases, leaving 7 bases of the junction unmatched. The CDR3 spans 18 residues. Germline CDR1 SGHAT, CDR2 FQNNGV. CDR3 DNA sequence: TGTGCCAGCAGCTTAGATCTCAGGGGGACTAGCGGGAGCAATGAGCAGTTCTTC. Its protein is CASSLDLRGTSGSNEQFF. The entire variable domain, with the rest obtained from reference TRBV11-2 and TRBJ2-1, is as follows: EAGVAQSPRYKIIEKRQSVAFWCNPISGHATLYWYQQILGQGPKLLIQFQNNGVVDDSQLPKDRFSAERLKGVDSTLKIQPAKLEDSAVYLCASSLDLRGTSGSNEQFFGPGTRLTVL.

The rearrangement uses TRBV27 and TRBJ2-7; D gene ambiguous. The CDR3 spans 12 residues. Germline lookup yields CDR1 MNHEY and CDR2 SMNVEV (reference sequence). The V gene lost 6 bases and the J gene lost 0 bases, with 6 bases spanning the gap. Here the CDR3 DNA reads TGTGCCAGCAGCGGTGTCTCCTACGAGCAGTACTTC. Amino acid sequence: CASSGVSYEQYF.

The rearrangement uses TRBV2 and TRBJ2-3; D might be TRBD2 (5 bases). The CDR3 sequence is 14 residues long. Per the germline V gene, CDR1 is SNHLY and CDR2 is FYNNEI. Trimming removed 6 bases at V and 4 bases at J, with 14 bases between. The CDR3 here is CASSVGLAADTQYF. The CDR3 DNA reads as TGTGCCAGCAGCGTAGGGCTAGCAGCAGATACGCAGTATTTT.

This clone has more than one count but fewer than ten. The chain links TRBV28 to TRBJ2-7, with D possibly being TRBD2 (6 bases). V was pared by 4 bases and J by 6 bases, with 25 bases between. Per germline, CDR1 MDHEN and CDR2 SYDVKM. There are 17 residues in the CDR3. The CDR3 protein is CASSSPPGGVGSGEQYF. CDR3 DNA: TGTGCCAGCAGTTCCCCACCGGGCGGGGTTGGTTCTGGCGAGCAGTACTTC.

CDR3 sequence: CASSPQPNSNQPQHF. The DNA of the CDR3 is TGTGCCAGCAGTCCACAGCCAAATAGCAATCAGCCCCAGCATTTT. V and J are TRBV6-5 and TRBJ1-5; D call uncertain. V lost 5 bases, J lost 0 bases, and 11 bases lay in between. CDR3 length: 15 residues. The germline V gene has CDR1 MNHEY and CDR2 SVGAGI.

There are a few counts of this clone. The V and J genes are TRBV30 and TRBJ2-1; 11 bases map to TRBD2. The J segment lost 7 bases and the V segment lost 0 bases, leaving 5 bases of the junction unmatched. The V gene's germline CDR1 is GTSNPN and CDR2 SVGIG (reference sequence). CDR3 size: 15 residues. CDR3 residues: CAWSVLAGESNEQFF. The CDR3 bases are TGTGCCTGGAGTGTACTAGCGGGAGAAAGTAATGAGCAGTTCTTC.

To note about this clone: In the same sample, other DNA sequences code for this CDR3. J is TRBJ2-5 and V is TRBV5-1; D perhaps matches TRBD1 (6 bases). The CDR3 contains 13 residues. In germline, CDR1 is SGHRS, CDR2 YFSETQ. V was pared by 4 bases and J by 3 bases, with 10 bases between. The CDR3 loop reads CASSESGEETQYF. CDR3 DNA: TGCGCCAGCAGCGAGTCAGGGGAAGAGACCCAGTACTTC. The full variable domain, in which reference TRBV5-1 and TRBJ2-5 provide the parts outside the CDR3, is KAGVTQTPRYLIKTRGQQVTLSCSPISGHRSVSWYQQTPGQGLQFLFEYFSETQRNKGNFPGRFSGRQFSNSRSEMNVSTLELGDSALYLCASSESGEETQYFGPGTRLLVL.

This chain links TRBV7-3 with TRBJ1-6; 8 nucleotides agree with TRBD1. The CDR3 has 15 amino acids. Germline lookup yields CDR1 SGHTA and CDR2 FQGTGA. V lost 2 bases, J lost 10 bases, and 7 bases stayed unmatched. Written as DNA, the CDR3 is TGTGCCAGCAGCTTACGACAGGGGTCAGGCTCACCCCTCCACTTT. Protein product: CASSLRQGSGSPLHF.

The chain links TRBV12-5 to TRBJ1-5; 8 bases are shared with TRBD1. The CDR3 runs 15 residues. Unmatched junction bases numbered 6, after V lost 2 bases and J lost 6 bases. Germline V gene data show CDR1 as LGHNT and CDR2 as FRNRAP. CDR3 in amino acids: CASGLLTGGVQPQHF. The CDR3 nucleotides are TGTGCTAGTGGTTTGCTCACAGGGGGTGTTCAGCCCCAGCATTTT. The full variable domain, in which reference TRBV12-5 and TRBJ1-5 provide the parts outside the CDR3, is DARVTQTPRHKVTEMGQEVTMRCQPILGHNTVFWYRQTMMQGLELLAYFRNRAPLDDSGMPKDRFSAEMPDATLATLKIQPSEPRDSAVYFCASGLLTGGVQPQHFGDGTRLSIL.

This sequence joins TRBV15 and TRBJ1-2, with a weak D call TRBD1 (5 bases). The CDR3 is 15 amino acids. V was clipped by 4 bases and J by 3 bases, with 15 bases between them. Germline CDR1 reads LNHNV; CDR2 reads YYDKDF (reference sequence). CDR3 region: CATSTGDRGYYGYTF. CDR3 in DNA: TGTGCCACCAGCACGGGGGATCGTGGCTACTATGGCTACACCTTC.

The genes are TRBV30 and TRBJ1-4, with unresolved D. The CDR3 runs 17 residues. Germline values: CDR1 GTSNPN, CDR2 SVGIG (reference sequence). V was pared by 2 bases and J by 4 bases, with 20 bases between. The CDR3 DNA sequence: TGTGCCTGGAGTACCAACAGAGGAGGGATCGGTAATGAAAAACTGTTTTTT. It specifies CAWSTNRGGIGNEKLFF. The variable domain in full, with the rest retrieved from reference TRBV30 and TRBJ1-4, is SQTIHQWPATLVQPVGSPLSLECTVEGTSNPNLYWYRQAAGRGLQLLFYSVGIGQISSEVPQNLSASRPQDRQFILSSKKLLLSDSGFYLCAWSTNRGGIGNEKLFFGSGTQLSVL.

The CDR3 protein is CASSQEGRTTFNGYTF. In DNA form, the CDR3 reads TGTGCCAGCAGCCAAGAAGGCCGGACTACTTTCAATGGCTACACCTTC. The V gene is TRBV4-2, the J gene TRBJ1-2; no clear D. This CDR3 comprises 16 residues. Germline V lookup: CDR1 LGHNA, CDR2 YNFKEQ. The V and J ends lost 0 bases and 6 bases respectively, with 17 bases between them.

The gene calls are TRBV29-1 and TRBJ2-5, with a possible D match to TRBD2 (6 bases). V gave up 2 bases and J gave up 7 bases, with 17 bases separating them. There are 14 residues in the CDR3. CDR1 and CDR2 (germline): SQVTM, ANQGSEA. The CDR3, as DNA: TGCAGCGTTGAACCTAATCGGGGGTCAGGGACCCAGTACTTC. This encodes CSVEPNRGSGTQYF.

J is TRBJ1-1 and V is TRBV19; 7 positions match TRBD1. CDR3 length: 15 residues. Trimming removed 3 bases from V and 4 bases from J; junction bases left unmatched: 8. CDR1 is LNHDA and CDR2 is SQIVND in the germline V gene (reference sequence). The CDR3: CASSMGGRGSTEAFF. CDR3 DNA: TGTGCCAGTAGTATGGGCGGCAGGGGGAGCACTGAAGCTTTCTTT.

V is TRBV6-5 and J is TRBJ2-6; 7 bases line up with TRBD1. This CDR3 spans 16 amino acids. After removal of 4 bases from V and 2 bases from J, the junction contained 5 bases not matched to a gene. CDR1 is MNHEY, CDR2 SVGAGI, per germline. CDR3 DNA sequence: TGTGCCAGCAGTTCATCGACAGGGCCTGGGGCCAACGTCCTGACTTTC. It encodes CASSSSTGPGANVLTF.

The V call is TRBV27, the J call TRBJ1-1; TRBD1 matches 7 bases. Germline CDR1 is MNHEY and CDR2 is SMNVEV (reference sequence). V lost 4 bases to trimming and J lost 3 bases; unmatched junction nucleotides: 2. The CDR3 has 13 residues. CDR3 sequence: CASSSRGYTEAFF. CDR3 DNA: TGTGCCAGCAGTTCCAGGGGGTACACTGAAGCTTTCTTT.